The sequence of this T cell receptor beta chain was determined in a study of post-analysis software for immune sequencing data. Across the study: Relapsing-remitting, secondary progressive and progressive-relapsing forms of multiple sclerosis all featured among disease courses.

V shed 5 bases and J shed 7 bases, with 17 bases lying between them. The CDR3 is 14 residues long. Unique molecular identifiers were present in the TCR beta cDNA libraries. From around 1 to 10 million T cells, 400,000 to 650,000 cDNA molecules were obtained. TCRdb re-analysed the PCR reads in MiXCR, keeping a single row per CDR3 protein. The sample consists of roughly 170,000 distinct CDR3 sequences, 30% of them appearing once. This clonotype was counted at least ten times. Its antigen remains unidentified. Study-wide findings and caveats: F measure showed strong co-clustering of same-batch samples. Controls had lower frequencies than patients of a handful of TRBV segments, which included TRBV5-6, TRBV5-1 and TRBV20-1.

The TCR comes from a girl aged 10 to 17 with multiple sclerosis. The material sequenced was blood. The rearrangement joins TRBV12-3 or TRBV12-4 to TRBJ2-5; D unresolved. In DNA form, the CDR3 reads TGTGCCAGCAGTCTCGCCGGGTCCTACGGGACCCAGTACTTC. Translated: CASSLAGSYGTQYF.